This T cell receptor (beta chain) emerged from a study of cytomegalovirus exposure and HLA in healthy donors. Study-wide results and caveats: TCR beta sequences numbering fewer than 20,000 were associated with HLA alleles at 0.05 false discovery rate in a later analysis.

Primers for the PCR totalled 60 Vbeta and 13 Jbeta. Sequencing was performed with immunoSEQ multiplex PCR; in TCRdb, only in-frame clones are kept and a portion is missing. This sample carries about 79,000 clones, approximately 69% of them seen once, and the ten largest clones take 7.5% to 9.5%. A note on this clone: Its specificity is unknown.

Per the germline V gene, CDR1 is MGHDK and CDR2 is SYGVNS. The CDR3 is 17 residues long. The trim removed 5 bases at V and 8 bases at J, leaving 13 bases unmatched. The receptor's source is a middle-aged man in good health and CMV-seropositive. Sequenced: PBMCs. V gene TRBV25-1 combines with J gene TRBJ2-3; 13 bases are a match to TRBD2. CDR3 DNA: TGTGCCAGCAGTCTTACTAGCGGGAGGGACGTGAAGGGTACGCAGTATTTT. This gives the protein CASSLTSGRDVKGTQYF.